A single sample is the source of the 32 T cell receptor beta chains below, sequenced in a study of fetal regulatory T cell absence and autoimmunity. Measured with immunoSEQ multiplex PCR; TCRdb has only the in-frame clones, and not every one. Found here are some 50,000 clones, roughly 80% of them singletons; the top ten hold about 0.41%. The sequenced material came from cord blood. These receptors were obtained from a newborn boy with IPEX syndrome.

The V gene is TRBV18, the J gene TRBJ2-7, with TRBD2 as a possible D gene (5 bases). The CDR3 has 16 residues. Germline V gene lookup returns CDR1 KGHSH and CDR2 LQKENI. V was cut by 5 bases and J by 0 bases, with 17 bases left in between. The CDR3 protein is CASSSTGRLSSYEQYF. For the CDR3, the DNA is TGTGCCAGCTCATCTACGGGGAGATTAAGCTCCTACGAGCAGTACTTC.

The gene calls are TRBV10-2 and TRBJ1-1; D remains ambiguous. The CDR3 contains 13 residues. Trimming cost V 4 bases and J 2 bases, with 8 bases left between them. Germline lookup yields CDR1 WSHSY and CDR2 SAAADI. DNA for the CDR3: TGCGCCAGCAGTGTATCAAGTAACACTGAAGCTTTCTTT. It encodes CASSVSSNTEAFF.

The rearrangement links TRBV6-5 to TRBJ2-7, with D perhaps TRBD1 (6 bases). The CDR3 covers 14 residues. Between the trimmed V and J ends, which lost 6 bases and 0 bases, there was a span of 12 bases. Germline-derived CDR1 and CDR2 are MNHEY and SVGAGI. CDR3: CASRLQGTSYEQYF. The CDR3, as DNA: TGTGCCAGCAGACTACAGGGAACCTCCTACGAGCAGTACTTC.

Only one count was recorded for this clone. The chain combines TRBV11-3 with TRBJ2-3; the D is unclear. Per germline, CDR1 SGHNT and CDR2 YENEEA. CDR3 length equals 13 residues. V dropped 8 bases and J dropped 0 bases, with 9 bases sitting between them. CDR3 coding DNA: TGTGCCAGCGGACCGCACAGCACAGATACGCAGTATTTT. Its protein is CASGPHSTDTQYF. The whole variable domain, remainder taken from reference TRBV11-3 and TRBJ2-3, is EAGVVQSPRYKIIEKKQPVAFWCNPISGHNTLYWYLQNLGQGPELLIRYENEEAVDDSQLPKDRFSAERLKGVDSTLKIQPAELGDSAVYLCASGPHSTDTQYFGPGTRLTVL.

V gene TRBV19 combines with J gene TRBJ1-1, with TRBD1 identical over 8 bases. Trimming cost V 5 bases and J 1 base; bases outside gene matches: 3. The CDR3 covers 14 residues. CDR1 and CDR2 from the germline V gene are LNHDA and SQIVND (reference sequence). Written as DNA, the CDR3 is TGTGCCAGTAGTCCGGGGACAGGGAACACTGAAGCTTTCTTT. Translation gives CASSPGTGNTEAFF.

V usage is TRBV11-2 and J usage is TRBJ1-3; 10 nucleotides line up with TRBD1. In germline, CDR1 is SGHAT, CDR2 FQNNGV. The CDR3 sequence is 14 residues long. V lost 4 bases and J lost 8; bases outside the gene matches: 5. CDR3 sequence: CASSSGQGGDTIYF. The DNA for the CDR3 is TGTGCCAGCAGCTCTGGACAGGGGGGGGACACCATATATTTT.

CDR3 bases: TGTGCCAGCAGCAAAGCCGAGGACAGGGGGGAACTAGCGGGGACTTACGAGCAGTACTTC. This encodes CASSKAEDRGELAGTYEQYF. V gene TRBV21-1 combines with J gene TRBJ2-7; TRBD2, the table's D call, lacks a check against the DNA. TRBV21-1 is an annotated pseudogene. CDR3 length: 20 amino acids.

About this clone: One end of the junction is discordant with germline, which a read error may explain. V is TRBV27 and J is TRBJ2-5; D is perhaps TRBD2 (5 bases). From germline, CDR1 is MNHEY and CDR2 SMNVEV (reference sequence). The CDR3 covers 15 residues. The DNA for the CDR3 is TGTGCCAGCAGTCCTCTTCGAGGGCTTCAAGGGACCCAGTACTTC. It is translated as CASSPLRGLQGTQYF.

The chain recombines TRBV6-6 with TRBJ2-3; D possibly corresponds to TRBD2 (5 bases). The CDR3 runs to 15 residues. In germline, CDR1 is MNHNY, CDR2 SVGAGI (reference sequence). The V and J ends lost 1 base and 2 bases respectively, with 10 bases between them. This CDR3 is CASSYYRSVTDTQYF. Here the CDR3 DNA reads TGTGCCAGCAGTTACTACCGTAGCGTCACAGATACGCAGTATTTT.

The chain carries TRBV19 and TRBJ2-2; the D is unclear. V gave up 0 bases and J gave up 4 bases, with 6 bases separating them. Germline CDR1 and CDR2: LNHDA and SQIVND (reference sequence). The CDR3 length is 14 residues. The CDR3 sequence is CASSIDQPTGELFF. DNA for the CDR3: TGTGCCAGTAGTATAGATCAACCCACCGGGGAGCTGTTTTTT.

The rearrangement joins TRBV7-2 to TRBJ2-2; 8 bases are shared with TRBD2. In germline, CDR1 is SGHTA, CDR2 FQGNSA. The CDR3 is made up of 15 amino acids. V shed 6 bases, J shed 4 bases, and the junction held 7 bases outside the gene matches. DNA of the CDR3: TGTGCCAGCAGTCGCGGGAGGCCGGGCACCGGGGAGCTGTTTTTT. Translation gives CASSRGRPGTGELFF.

The CDR3 region is CASRPTLATDTQYF. CDR3 DNA sequence: TGTGCCAGCAGGCCTACACTAGCCACAGATACGCAGTATTTT. The gene calls are TRBV27 and TRBJ2-3, with a possible D match to TRBD2 (6 bases). Trimming stripped 6 bases from V and 2 bases from J, with 12 bases between. CDR1 and CDR2 from the germline V gene are MNHEY and SMNVEV (reference sequence). The length of the CDR3 is 14 residues.

This clone was seen a handful of times. This chain uses TRBV19 with TRBJ1-4; 8 bases are shared with TRBD1. In germline, CDR1 is LNHDA, CDR2 SQIVND (reference sequence). This CDR3 is 17 amino acids long. V dropped 2 bases and J dropped 0; count of bases not matched to a gene: 5. The CDR3 here is CASSIWGTGATNEKLFF. Written as DNA, the CDR3 is TGTGCCAGTAGTATATGGGGGACAGGAGCAACTAATGAAAAACTGTTTTTT.

V usage is TRBV10-3 and J usage is TRBJ2-3; the D gene is possibly TRBD2 (6 bases). CDR1 and CDR2 (germline): ENHRY, SYGVKD. Between the trimmed V and J ends, which lost 4 bases and 1 base, there was a span of 9 bases. There are 14 residues in the CDR3. In DNA form, the CDR3 reads TGTGCCATCAGTGTGACGGGGGGCACAGATACGCAGTATTTT. It codes for CAISVTGGTDTQYF.

The rearrangement joins TRBV5-1 to TRBJ2-1; 8 bases are shared with TRBD2. Losses at the gene ends were 1 base for V and 2 bases for J; bases not matched to a gene: 2. The V gene's germline CDR1 is SGHRS and CDR2 YFSETQ. This CDR3 has 15 amino acids. The CDR3 DNA reads as TGCGCCAGCAGCTTGCCGGGAGGGCCCTACAATGAGCAGTTCTTC. This gives the protein CASSLPGGPYNEQFF.

The rearrangement links TRBV5-1 to TRBJ2-1, with D possibly being TRBD1 (5 bases). Germline assignment: CDR1 SGHRS and CDR2 YFSETQ. V shed 0 bases and J shed 3 bases, with 7 bases lying between them. The CDR3 is 14 amino acids. CDR3 bases: TGCGCCAGCAGCTTGGAGGGGAACTACAATGAGCAGTTCTTC. It encodes CASSLEGNYNEQFF. The entire variable domain, with the rest obtained from reference TRBV5-1 and TRBJ2-1, is as follows: KAGVTQTPRYLIKTRGQQVTLSCSPISGHRSVSWYQQTPGQGLQFLFEYFSETQRNKGNFPGRFSGRQFSNSRSEMNVSTLELGDSALYLCASSLEGNYNEQFFGPGTRLTVL.

The count of this clone is one. This sequence joins TRBV7-8 and TRBJ1-2; no definite D call. The germline CDR1 and CDR2 sequences are SGHVS and FQNEAQ. Trimming left V 5 bases short and J 3 bases short, with 13 bases between. The CDR3 loop spans 14 amino acids. Here the CDR3 DNA reads TGTGCCAGCAGCAAAACACGGGGTGACTATGGCTACACCTTC. It encodes CASSKTRGDYGYTF.

This chain links TRBV19 with TRBJ2-7, with TRBD2 matching 8 bases. Germline V gives CDR1 LNHDA, CDR2 SQIVND (reference sequence). Germline trimming cut 3 bases from V and 5 bases from J; bases unmatched to any gene: 9. The CDR3 length is 15 residues. CDR3 nucleotides: TGTGCCAGTAGTATCAATAGCGGGAATAGACACGAGCAGTACTTC. It specifies CASSINSGNRHEQYF.

This rearrangement joins TRBV2 to TRBJ1-1; TRBD1 matches 7 bases. The CDR3 is 15 residues long. Germline-derived CDR1 and CDR2 are SNHLY and FYNNEI. Trimming cost V 0 bases and J 4 bases; bases outside gene matches: 5. DNA for the CDR3: TGTGCCAGCAGTGAAGCGCAGGGGGGGGGCACTGAAGCTTTCTTT. This encodes CASSEAQGGGTEAFF.

CDR3 amino acids: CASSLVIGQGGAEAFF. The CDR3, as DNA: TGCGCCAGCAGCTTGGTAATAGGACAGGGAGGCGCTGAAGCTTTCTTT. This chain joins TRBV5-1 and TRBJ1-1, with 8 bases matching TRBD1. Germline values: CDR1 SGHRS, CDR2 YFSETQ. The V segment lost 0 bases and the J segment 6 bases; nucleotides outside the gene matches: 10. The CDR3 covers 16 residues.

V and J are TRBV6-5 and TRBJ2-7; no firm D call. Germline CDR1 is MNHEY and CDR2 is SVGAGI. The CDR3 runs 15 residues. V shed 5 bases and J shed 3 bases, with 17 bases lying between them. CDR3 region: CASSTLRQADYEQYF. The CDR3 DNA follows: TGTGCCAGCAGTACGCTTAGGCAGGCCGACTACGAGCAGTACTTC.

The chain uses TRBV7-2 and TRBJ2-1, with 10 bases fitting TRBD2. V was pared by 1 base and J by 2 bases, with 5 bases of the junction left unmatched. Looked up from germline, CDR1 is SGHTA and CDR2 is FQGNSA. The CDR3 spans 17 residues. CDR3 protein: CASSLGSGGPPYNEQFF. The CDR3 DNA follows: TGTGCCAGCAGCTTAGGTAGCGGGGGGCCTCCCTACAATGAGCAGTTCTTC.

The V and J genes are TRBV6-4 and TRBJ2-3, with D tentatively TRBD1 (5 bases). Per germline, CDR1 MRHNA and CDR2 SNTAGT. Trimming removed 0 bases from V and 8 bases from J, with 6 bases in between. The CDR3 spans 12 residues. This CDR3 reads CASSDSQGTQYF. The DNA for the CDR3 is TGTGCCAGCAGTGACTCGCAGGGTACGCAGTATTTT.

The chain's CDR3 is CASSLRASGRRTYEQYF. The CDR3 DNA reads TGTGCCAGCAGTTTACGCGCTAGCGGGAGGCGGACCTACGAGCAGTACTTC. V and J are TRBV27 and TRBJ2-7; 11 bases are shared with TRBD2. The V and J ends lost 2 bases and 2 bases, in that order; junction bases with no gene match: 8. This CDR3 has 17 amino acids. Germline V gene data show CDR1 as MNHEY and CDR2 as SMNVEV (reference sequence).

J is TRBJ2-5 and V is TRBV10-3, with a tentative D call TRBD2 (6 bases). CDR1 is ENHRY, CDR2 SYGVKD, per germline. V was cut by 0 bases and J by 5 bases, with 13 bases left in between. The CDR3 is 15 amino acids. The CDR3 DNA follows: TGTGCCATCAGTGAGTCTAGCGGTAGGGAGGAGACCCAGTACTTC. Amino acids: CAISESSGREETQYF.

This chain connects TRBV19 to TRBJ2-3; no firm D call. The ends were cut back, 3 bases at V and 3 bases at J, with 7 bases in the middle. CDR1 and CDR2 from the germline V gene are LNHDA and SQIVND (reference sequence). The CDR3 extends over 13 amino acids. The CDR3 DNA sequence: TGTGCCAGTAGTATGTCCCTAACAGATACGCAGTATTTT. Translating it yields CASSMSLTDTQYF.

The chain links TRBV11-3 to TRBJ2-2; possibly TRBD1 for D (6 bases). The CDR3 loop spans 13 amino acids. V shed 5 bases and J shed 4 bases, with 8 bases lying between them. CDR1 and CDR2 from the germline V gene are SGHNT and YENEEA. The CDR3 coding sequence is TGTGCCAGCAGCAGGGGGACCACCGGGGAGCTGTTTTTT. As protein: CASSRGTTGELFF.

V usage is TRBV5-5 and J usage is TRBJ2-2; 11 bases map to TRBD2. V lost 1 base, J lost 7 bases, and 9 bases stayed unmatched. CDR3 size: 17 residues. Germline V CDR1 and CDR2: SGHKS, YYEKEE (reference sequence). DNA of the CDR3: TGTGCCAGCAGCTTGATGGTTAGCGGGGGGGCCGACGGGGAGCTGTTTTTT. This codes for CASSLMVSGGADGELFF.

The V and J genes are TRBV7-2 and TRBJ2-3; TRBD2 agrees at 12 bases. CDR3 size: 17 residues. CDR1 is SGHTA, CDR2 FQGNSA, per germline. With V trimmed by 4 bases and J by 2 bases, 7 bases remained unmatched. The CDR3 DNA sequence: TGTGCCAGCAGCTCCGGGACTAGCGGGTTCTCCACAGATACGCAGTATTTT. Translating it yields CASSSGTSGFSTDTQYF.

Only a few counts were recorded for this clone. The chain recombines TRBV19 with TRBJ1-2; D not resolved. V gave up 0 bases and J gave up 7 bases, with 3 bases separating them. The CDR3 runs to 11 residues. Per the germline V gene, CDR1 is LNHDA and CDR2 is SQIVND (reference sequence). CDR3 protein: CASSIEGGYTF. CDR3 DNA sequence: TGTGCCAGTAGTATAGAAGGTGGCTACACCTTC.

This chain joins TRBV9 and TRBJ2-6, with unresolved D. The germline gives CDR1 SGDLS, CDR2 YYNGEE. V was pared by 0 bases and J by 2 bases, with 6 bases between. The CDR3 consists of 15 residues. The CDR3 DNA is TGTGCCAGCAGCGTAGGTGGGGCTGGGGCCAACGTCCTGACTTTC. It translates to CASSVGGAGANVLTF. Drawing the rest from reference TRBV9 and TRBJ2-6, the complete variable domain is DSGVTQTPKHLITATGQRVTLRCSPRSGDLSVYWYQQSLDQGLQFLIQYYNGEERAKGNILERFSAQQFPDLHSELNLSSLELGDSALYFCASSVGGAGANVLTFGAGSRLTVL.

V usage is TRBV10-3 and J usage is TRBJ2-7, with 10 bases fitting TRBD1. Unmatched junction bases numbered 0, after V lost 4 bases and J lost 3 bases. The germline V gene has CDR1 ENHRY and CDR2 SYGVKD. The CDR3 runs 13 residues. The CDR3 region is CAISGTGGYEQYF. The CDR3 nucleotides are TGTGCCATCAGTGGGACAGGGGGCTACGAGCAGTACTTC.